This TCR beta chain derives from a study of T cell responses to AZD1222 COVID-19 vaccine. Note on this clone: Antigen: not known.

Produced via immunoSEQ multiplex PCR; TCRdb's table is partial and in-frame only. The sample has about 140,000 clones, roughly 90% seen once. Study results and caveats: Spike-spanning, vaccine-associated CD4 TCRs were dominant at 160-218 and 743-854. Spike-specific TCR depth and breadth grew after two AZD1222 doses. Repertoires were obtained solely post-peak T cell response. The donors showed a predominance of white British ancestry and of females, with possible underestimation of clonal diversity.

This receptor was identified in an adult in good health. This specimen was peripheral blood, taken on day 0 of AZD1222 vaccination.

The CDR3 coding sequence is TGTGCCAGCAGTCCCAGGACGGTCTGGTACACTGAAGCTTTCTTT. Encoded protein: CASSPRTVWYTEAFF. The chain employs TRBV27 and TRBJ1-1; D uncertain. The CDR3 has 15 amino acids. Looked up from germline, CDR1 is MNHEY and CDR2 is SMNVEV (reference sequence). Trimming shortened V by 5 bases and J by 3 bases, and 16 bases separated the two germline ends.